The 8 T cell receptor beta chains below were found in one sample sequenced in a study of blood T cell repertoires in COVID-19. Assay: immunoSEQ multiplex PCR; the TCRdb copy retains only in-frame clones and omits some. This sample yields around 180,000 clones, of which about 91% are seen a single time; 2% to 2.5% belongs to the top ten. Sequencing was carried out using PBMCs or T cells enriched from blood (not recorded which). The receptor source for this set is a middle-aged woman with acute COVID-19.

The chain joins TRBV11-2 to TRBJ2-2, with TRBD1 as a possible D gene (5 bases). Trimming removed 2 bases at V and 7 bases at J, with 14 bases between. The CDR3 totals 15 residues. Per germline, CDR1 SGHAT and CDR2 FQNNGV. The CDR3: CASSLFGRAVGELFF. CDR3 nucleotides: TGTGCCAGCAGCTTATTCGGCAGGGCGGTCGGGGAGCTGTTTTTT.

The chain employs TRBV12-3 or TRBV12-4 and TRBJ2-1; no firm D call. Trimming pared 3 bases from V and 8 bases from J, leaving 8 bases between. The CDR3 covers 12 residues. The DNA of the CDR3 is TGTGCCAGCAGTTTCGTGTTCGATGAGCAGTTCTTC. Its translation: CASSFVFDEQFF.

V usage is TRBV2 and J usage is TRBJ2-1; TRBD1 agrees at 8 bases. Trimming took 5 bases from V and 6 from J; bases not matched to a gene: 3. This CDR3 region has 13 residues. In germline, CDR1 is SNHLY, CDR2 FYNNEI. The CDR3 loop is CASSPRGRNEQFF. In nucleotides, the CDR3 is TGTGCCAGCAGTCCCAGGGGGCGCAATGAGCAGTTCTTC.

This chain uses TRBV18 with TRBJ2-5; TRBD1 matches 10 bases. Germline CDR1 reads KGHSH; CDR2 reads LQKENI. With 3 bases clipped from V and 5 bases from J, the junction kept 6 bases outside the gene matches. There are 15 residues in the CDR3. For the CDR3, the DNA is TGTGCCAGCTCACCGGGACAGGGGTTTAGGGAGACCCAGTACTTC. Protein sequence: CASSPGQGFRETQYF.

The chain joins TRBV25-1 to TRBJ1-5; tentatively, D is TRBD1 (5 bases). The CDR3 runs 15 residues. Germline lookup yields CDR1 MGHDK and CDR2 SYGVNS. V lost 2 bases, J lost 2 bases, and 10 bases lay in between. CDR3 sequence (DNA): TGTGCCAGCAGTGAAGGGACTGTTGGCAATCAGCCCCAGCATTTT. Encoded protein: CASSEGTVGNQPQHF.

In nucleotides, the CDR3 is TGTGCCAGCAGGCCCGGACAGGGAGGAAGTAACGGGGAGCTGTTTTTT. Amino acid sequence: CASRPGQGGSNGELFF. The chain uses TRBV6-6 and TRBJ2-2; 8 bases are shared with TRBD1. Germline CDR1 MNHNY, CDR2 SVGAGI (reference sequence). The V segment lost 6 bases and the J segment 7 bases; nucleotides outside the gene matches: 13. CDR3 length: 16 amino acids.

The chain carries TRBV19 and TRBJ2-3; possibly TRBD1 for D (6 bases). CDR3 length equals 14 residues. Germline CDR1 LNHDA, CDR2 SQIVND (reference sequence). Trimming pared 7 bases from V and 4 bases from J, leaving 15 bases between. CDR3 residues: CASKLIWGPDTQYF. CDR3 in DNA: TGTGCCAGTAAACTTATTTGGGGGCCAGATACGCAGTATTTT. Drawing the rest from reference TRBV19 and TRBJ2-3, the complete variable domain is DGGITQSPKYLFRKEGQNVTLSCEQNLNHDAMYWYRQDPGQGLRLIYYSQIVNDFQKGDIAEGYSVSREKKESFPLTVTSAQKNPTAFYLCASKLIWGPDTQYFGPGTRLTVL.

The genes are TRBV10-3 and TRBJ2-5, with D maybe TRBD2 (5 bases). This CDR3 spans 15 amino acids. Trimming stripped 10 bases from V and 2 bases from J, with 20 bases between. Germline V gene lookup returns CDR1 ENHRY and CDR2 SYGVKD. The CDR3 coding sequence is TGTGCCACCGGAGCCTACGGGGAAATTCAAGAGACCCAGTACTTC. Translated, it gives CATGAYGEIQETQYF.